What follows are 27 T cell receptor beta chains derived from one specimen sequenced in a study of blood T cell repertoires in COVID-19. TCRdb's copy holds only in-frame clones and misses some; the assay was immunoSEQ multiplex PCR. Of around 180,000 clones listed, about 83% are singletons. The sequencing input was peripheral blood. The receptors derive from a person between 65 and 79 years old with COVID-19, enrolled during active disease.

V and J are TRBV19 and TRBJ1-5, with 7 bases aligning to TRBD1. The V gene's germline CDR1 is LNHDA and CDR2 SQIVND (reference sequence). Trimming took 3 bases from V and 3 from J; bases not matched to a gene: 5. This CDR3 region has 15 residues. CDR3 sequence (DNA): TGTGCCAGTAGTATTTCGGACAGGCCCAATCAGCCCCAGCATTTT. Translation gives CASSISDRPNQPQHF.

The chain joins TRBV7-3 to TRBJ2-1; 8 positions match TRBD1. There are 15 residues in the CDR3. Germline V gives CDR1 SGHTA, CDR2 FQGTGA. V lost 4 bases, J lost 1 base, and 3 bases stayed unmatched. DNA of the CDR3: TGTGCCAGCAGCTCCGGACAGGGATCCTACAATGAGCAGTTCTTC. It codes for CASSSGQGSYNEQFF. Full variable domain (rest looked up from reference TRBV7-3 and TRBJ2-1): GAGVSQTPSNKVTEKGKYVELRCDPISGHTALYWYRQSLGQGPEFLIYFQGTGAADDSGLPNDRFFAVRPEGSVSTLKIQRTERGDSAVYLCASSSGQGSYNEQFFGPGTRLTVL.

This rearrangement joins TRBV6-5 to TRBJ2-3; TRBD2 matches at 7 bases. The CDR3 runs to 15 residues. The germline V gene has CDR1 MNHEY and CDR2 SVGAGI. Trimming cost V 2 bases and J 3 bases; bases outside gene matches: 5. CDR3 DNA sequence: TGTGCCAGCAGTTACGGGTTTAGCGGGACAGATACGCAGTATTTT. This gives the protein CASSYGFSGTDTQYF.

In its sample, this clone was seen once. J is TRBJ1-1 and V is TRBV29-1; D remains ambiguous. The length of the CDR3 is 11 residues. Looked up from germline, CDR1 is SQVTM and CDR2 is ANQGSEA. In DNA form, the CDR3 reads TGCACCGGACGGACGGCGGGTGAAGCTTTCTTT. Translation gives CTGRTAGEAFF.

The CDR3 nucleotides read TGTGCCAGCAGTGAAAGCGGGGGTGCTGGGGGCTATGGCTACACCTTC. Encoded protein: CASSESGGAGGYGYTF. The chain combines TRBV6-1 with TRBJ1-2; maybe TRBD1 (5 bases). Trimming removed 2 bases at V and 4 bases at J, with 17 bases between. The length of the CDR3 is 16 residues. Per germline, CDR1 MNHNS and CDR2 SASEGT.

The chain recombines TRBV28 with TRBJ2-7; maybe TRBD1 (7 bases). V dropped 6 bases and J dropped 5 bases, with 20 bases sitting between them. Per germline, CDR1 MDHEN and CDR2 SYDVKM. The CDR3 is 15 amino acids. CDR3 nucleotides: TGTGCCAGCAGAAAGACACAGGGGAGGTTCCACGAGCAGTACTTC. Amino acids: CASRKTQGRFHEQYF.

The chain combines TRBV15 with TRBJ2-5; D is possibly TRBD2 (6 bases). V lost 4 bases and J lost 1, with 13 bases in between. This CDR3 region has 15 residues. Germline V gives CDR1 LNHNV, CDR2 YYDKDF (reference sequence). CDR3 protein: CATSTTGDRQETQYF. CDR3 sequence (DNA): TGTGCCACCAGCACTACGGGGGACCGCCAAGAGACCCAGTACTTC.

V is TRBV7-8 and J is TRBJ1-2; 10 bases agree with TRBD1. With 4 bases clipped from V and 10 bases from J, the junction kept 3 bases outside the gene matches. The germline gives CDR1 SGHVS, CDR2 FQNEAQ. The CDR3 runs to 12 residues. The CDR3 sequence: CASSSGQGIYTF. CDR3 sequence (DNA): TGTGCCAGCAGCTCGGGACAGGGGATCTACACCTTC.

This sequence joins TRBV4-3 and TRBJ2-5; 7 bases are a match to TRBD1. Germline CDR1 reads LGHNA; CDR2 reads YSLEER. The CDR3 consists of 17 residues. The V gene end was trimmed by 3 bases and the J gene end by 4 bases; junction bases not matched to a gene: 14. For the CDR3, the DNA is TGCGCCAGCAGCCATGGAGACTTGGACAGGTCTTTAGAGACCCAGTACTTC. Translating gives CASSHGDLDRSLETQYF.

This chain joins TRBV7-2 and TRBJ2-2, with TRBD1 matching over 8 bases. Germline CDR1 SGHTA, CDR2 FQGNSA. The CDR3 loop spans 13 amino acids. Trimming took 11 bases from V and 4 from J; bases not matched to a gene: 6. CDR3 sequence: CAGRTGRTGELFF. As DNA, the CDR3 is TGTGCCGGCCGGACAGGGCGCACCGGGGAGCTGTTTTTT.

The J gene is TRBJ2-7, the V gene TRBV19, with a weak D call TRBD1 (6 bases). This CDR3 has 15 amino acids. CDR1 and CDR2 (germline): LNHDA, SQIVND (reference sequence). The V and J ends lost 5 bases and 3 bases respectively, with 17 bases between them. In DNA form, the CDR3 reads TGTGCCAGTAGTCTCCGCCCGGGACAACACTACGAGCAGTACTTC. Translated, it gives CASSLRPGQHYEQYF.

The chain joins TRBV14 to TRBJ1-6; the D gene is possibly TRBD1 (5 bases). Between the trimmed V and J ends, which lost 1 base and 9 bases, there was a span of 13 bases. The CDR3 is 15 amino acids. The germline V gene has CDR1 SGHDN and CDR2 FVKESK. For the CDR3, the DNA is TGTGCCAGCAGCCAAGGCATGGGGCGCCTTTCACCCCTCCACTTT. It specifies CASSQGMGRLSPLHF.

The genes are TRBV2 and TRBJ2-7, with 8 bases matching TRBD2. Germline V gene sequence: CDR1 SNHLY, CDR2 FYNNEI. The J segment lost 2 bases and the V segment lost 0 bases, leaving 12 bases of the junction unmatched. The CDR3 totals 18 residues. The CDR3 DNA follows: TGTGCCAGCAGTGAAGCTCCCCTTTCGGGAGGGCCCGCCTACGAGCAGTACTTC. Translated: CASSEAPLSGGPAYEQYF.

CDR3: CASRVGTGGNEKLFF. The CDR3 region has the DNA TGTGCCAGCAGAGTCGGGACAGGGGGCAATGAAAAACTGTTTTTT. The V and J genes are TRBV27 and TRBJ1-4, with TRBD1 matching over 12 bases. Germline CDR1 reads MNHEY; CDR2 reads SMNVEV (reference sequence). The CDR3 loop spans 15 amino acids. With V trimmed by 6 bases and J by 5 bases, 4 bases remained unmatched. The variable domain in full, with the rest retrieved from reference TRBV27 and TRBJ1-4, is EAQVTQNPRYLITVTGKKLTVTCSQNMNHEYMSWYRQDPGLGLRQIYYSMNVEVTDKGDVPEGYKVSRKEKRNFPLILESPSPNQTSLYFCASRVGTGGNEKLFFGSGTQLSVL.

The table lists this clone with a count of one. This rearrangement joins TRBV9 to TRBJ1-2, with D possibly matching TRBD1 (5 bases). The V gene lost 0 bases and the J gene lost 4 bases, with 10 bases spanning the gap. Germline V gene data show CDR1 as SGDLS and CDR2 as YYNGEE. CDR3 length equals 14 residues. CDR3 residues: CASSVAGGTYGYTF. The CDR3 nucleotides are TGTGCCAGCAGCGTAGCTGGAGGGACCTATGGCTACACCTTC.

The gene calls are TRBV4-1 and TRBJ2-5; 7 bases map to TRBD2. The J segment lost 2 bases and the V segment lost 5 bases, leaving 20 bases of the junction unmatched. This CDR3 contains 19 residues. CDR1 and CDR2 from the germline V gene are MGHRA and YSYEKL. The CDR3 DNA sequence: TGCGCCAGCAGCTCTACCCCACCTGCTAGCGGACGCCTTCAAGAGACCCAGTACTTC. Translated, it gives CASSSTPPASGRLQETQYF.

V is TRBV30 and J is TRBJ2-7; D is ambiguous. Germline-derived CDR1 and CDR2 are GTSNPN and SVGIG (reference sequence). Trimming removed 0 bases from V and 3 bases from J, with 6 bases in between. This CDR3 has 12 residues. CDR3 sequence: CAWSVVFYEQYF. In nucleotides, the CDR3 is TGTGCCTGGAGTGTTGTCTTCTACGAGCAGTACTTC. Looking up the rest from reference TRBV30 and TRBJ2-7 gives the full variable domain: SQTIHQWPATLVQPVGSPLSLECTVEGTSNPNLYWYRQAAGRGLQLLFYSVGIGQISSEVPQNLSASRPQDRQFILSSKKLLLSDSGFYLCAWSVVFYEQYFGPGTRLTVT.

CDR3 coding DNA: TGTGCCACCAGTGATGCAACAGGGATTCCCTACAATGAGCAGTTCTTC. Residues: CATSDATGIPYNEQFF. The V gene is TRBV24-1, the J gene TRBJ2-1, with a tentative D call TRBD1 (6 bases). V dropped 3 bases and J dropped 2 bases, with 13 bases sitting between them. Germline V gene sequence: CDR1 KGHDR, CDR2 SFDVKD. CDR3 length equals 16 residues.

This clone was detected only once. The genes are TRBV7-2 and TRBJ2-1; 9 nucleotides agree with TRBD2. The CDR3 spans 16 residues. J lost 2 bases, V lost 2 bases, and 4 bases had no gene match. Germline V gene lookup returns CDR1 SGHTA and CDR2 FQGNSA. Written as DNA, the CDR3 is TGTGCCAGCAGCTTAAACGGCGGGAGGGCCTACAATGAGCAGTTCTTC. This encodes CASSLNGGRAYNEQFF.

This chain links TRBV27 with TRBJ1-1; 7 bases match TRBD1. CDR3 size: 13 residues. The J segment lost 7 bases and the V segment lost 6 bases, leaving 8 bases of the junction unmatched. Germline V gene lookup returns CDR1 MNHEY and CDR2 SMNVEV (reference sequence). CDR3 in amino acids: CASSRVGTVEAFF. As DNA, the CDR3 is TGTGCCAGCAGCCGAGTCGGGACAGTTGAAGCTTTCTTT.

This chain uses TRBV27 with TRBJ2-3, with 7 bases lining up with TRBD2. Germline V lookup: CDR1 MNHEY, CDR2 SMNVEV (reference sequence). With V trimmed by 6 bases and J by 1 base, 10 bases remained unmatched. The length of the CDR3 is 16 residues. The CDR3 DNA reads as TGTGCCAGCAGGTGGGGGGGAACGGCGCGCACAGATACGCAGTATTTT. It is translated as CASRWGGTARTDTQYF.

This chain links TRBV6-2 or TRBV6-3 with TRBJ2-7; TRBD2 matches at 14 bases. The CDR3 extends over 17 amino acids. The ends lost 2 bases at V and 3 bases at J; junction bases unmatched: 6. Germline V gives CDR1 MNHEY, CDR2 SVGEGT. The chain's CDR3 is CASSYHGLAGGGYEQYF. The CDR3 coding sequence is TGTGCCAGCAGTTACCATGGACTAGCGGGAGGAGGCTACGAGCAGTACTTC.

This chain joins TRBV3-1 (or the pseudogene TRBV3-2) and TRBJ1-6; D ambiguous. The CDR3 runs 16 residues. From germline, CDR1 is LGHDT and CDR2 YNNKEL (reference sequence). V dropped 4 bases and J dropped 7 bases, with 17 bases sitting between them. The CDR3 DNA is TGTGCCAGCAGCCGAAACCCGGGCAGCGGGAATTCACCCCTCCACTTT. Its translation: CASSRNPGSGNSPLHF.

This clone is a singleton in its sample. The J gene is TRBJ2-7, the V gene TRBV6-5; 7 positions match TRBD2. Germline CDR1 MNHEY, CDR2 SVGAGI. V trimming: 6 bases; J trimming: 0 bases; junction bases outside the gene matches: 5. The CDR3 spans 14 residues. The chain's CDR3 is CASRGRGLSYEQYF. The CDR3, as DNA: TGTGCCAGCAGGGGGAGGGGACTCTCCTACGAGCAGTACTTC.

This clone showed up just once. One end of the junction varies from germline; a read error may be responsible. The chain employs TRBV6-6 and TRBJ1-2, with 7 bases aligning to TRBD1. Germline V gives CDR1 MNHNY, CDR2 SVGAGI (reference sequence). The CDR3 covers 15 residues. CDR3 bases: TGTGCCAGCAGACAGAAACCGGGACAGAACTATGGCTACACTTTC. It is translated as CASRQKPGQNYGYTF.

The gene calls are TRBV10-3 and TRBJ2-2, with 10 bases matching TRBD1. Germline trimming cut 4 bases from V and 7 bases from J; bases unmatched to any gene: 12. CDR3 length equals 17 residues. Germline V lookup: CDR1 ENHRY, CDR2 SYGVKD. CDR3 sequence: CAISAPAGTGVGGELFF. The CDR3 DNA reads as TGTGCCATCAGTGCCCCCGCGGGGACAGGGGTTGGCGGGGAGCTGTTTTTT.

The gene calls are TRBV12-3 or TRBV12-4 and TRBJ2-1; tentatively, D is TRBD2 (6 bases). The CDR3 extends over 13 amino acids. V was trimmed by 0 bases and J by 13 bases, leaving 13 bases between them. The CDR3 nucleotides are TGTGCCAGCAGTTTAGCGGTGGAGGGAGGTCAGTTCTTC. The encoded protein is CASSLAVEGGQFF.